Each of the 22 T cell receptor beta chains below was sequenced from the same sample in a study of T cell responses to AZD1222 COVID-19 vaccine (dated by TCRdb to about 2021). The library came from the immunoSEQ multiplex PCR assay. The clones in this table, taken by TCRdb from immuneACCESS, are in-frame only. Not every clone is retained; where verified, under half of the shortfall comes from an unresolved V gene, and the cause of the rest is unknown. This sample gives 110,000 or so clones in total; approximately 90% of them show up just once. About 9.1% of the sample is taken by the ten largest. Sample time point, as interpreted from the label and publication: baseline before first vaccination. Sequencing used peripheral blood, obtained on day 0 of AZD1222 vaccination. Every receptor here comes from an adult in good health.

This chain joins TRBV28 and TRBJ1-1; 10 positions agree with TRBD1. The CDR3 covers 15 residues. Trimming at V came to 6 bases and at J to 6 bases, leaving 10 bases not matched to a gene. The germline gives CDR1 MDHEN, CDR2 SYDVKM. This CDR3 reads CASSEPGQGWAEAFF. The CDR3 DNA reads TGTGCCAGCAGCGAACCGGGACAGGGGTGGGCTGAAGCTTTCTTT.

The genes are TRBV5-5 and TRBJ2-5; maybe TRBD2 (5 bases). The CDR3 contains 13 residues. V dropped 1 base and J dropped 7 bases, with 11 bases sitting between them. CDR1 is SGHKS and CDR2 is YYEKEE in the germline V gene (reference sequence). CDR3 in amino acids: CASSLRELVTQYF. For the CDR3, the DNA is TGTGCCAGCAGCTTGCGGGAACTAGTGACCCAGTACTTC.

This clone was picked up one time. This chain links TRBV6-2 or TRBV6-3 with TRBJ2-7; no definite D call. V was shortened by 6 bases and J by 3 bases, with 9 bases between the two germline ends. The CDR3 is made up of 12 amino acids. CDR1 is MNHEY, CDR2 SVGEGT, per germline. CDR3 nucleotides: TGTGCCAGCAGCTTTGACTTCTACGAGCAGTACTTC. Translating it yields CASSFDFYEQYF.

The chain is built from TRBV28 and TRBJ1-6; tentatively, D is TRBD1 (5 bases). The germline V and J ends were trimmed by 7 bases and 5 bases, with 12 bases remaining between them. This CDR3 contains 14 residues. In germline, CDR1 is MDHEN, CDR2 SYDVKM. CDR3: CASNLPRDNSPLHF. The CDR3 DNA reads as TGTGCCAGCAACCTCCCCAGGGATAATTCACCCCTCCACTTT.

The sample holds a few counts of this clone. The CDR3 is CATSRPTWATQYF. Written as DNA, the CDR3 is TGTGCCACCAGCAGGCCCACTTGGGCAACGCAGTATTTT. V usage is TRBV15 and J usage is TRBJ2-3; D remains unclear. The CDR3 covers 13 residues. Trimming shortened V by 3 bases and J by 9 bases, and 13 bases separated the two germline ends. Germline V gene data show CDR1 as LNHNV and CDR2 as YYDKDF (reference sequence).

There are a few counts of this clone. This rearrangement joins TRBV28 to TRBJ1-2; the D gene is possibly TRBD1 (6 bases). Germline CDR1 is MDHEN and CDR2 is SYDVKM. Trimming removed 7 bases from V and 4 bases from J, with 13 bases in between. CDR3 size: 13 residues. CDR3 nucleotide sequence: TGTGCCAGCACCACGGACAGTCTCTATGGCTACACCTTC. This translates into CASTTDSLYGYTF.

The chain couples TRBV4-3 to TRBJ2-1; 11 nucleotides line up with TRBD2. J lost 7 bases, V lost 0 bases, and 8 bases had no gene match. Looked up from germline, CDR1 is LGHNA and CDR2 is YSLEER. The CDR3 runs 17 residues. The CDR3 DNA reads TGCGCCAGCAGCCAAGATCTCAGCCCTAGCGGGAGGAATGAGCAGTTCTTC. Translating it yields CASSQDLSPSGRNEQFF.

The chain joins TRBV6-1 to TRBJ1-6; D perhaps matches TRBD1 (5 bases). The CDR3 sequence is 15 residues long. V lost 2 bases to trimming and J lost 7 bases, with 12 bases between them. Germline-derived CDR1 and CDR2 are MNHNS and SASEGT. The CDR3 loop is CASSELGLQNSPLHF. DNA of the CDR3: TGTGCCAGCAGTGAATTGGGACTGCAAAATTCACCCCTCCACTTT.

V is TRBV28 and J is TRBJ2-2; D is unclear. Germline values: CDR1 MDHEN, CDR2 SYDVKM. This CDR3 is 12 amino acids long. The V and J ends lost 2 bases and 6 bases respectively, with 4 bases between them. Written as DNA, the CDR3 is TGTGCCAGCAGTTTAAGGGCCGGGGAGCTGTTTTTT. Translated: CASSLRAGELFF. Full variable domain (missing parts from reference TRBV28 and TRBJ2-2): DVKVTQSSRYLVKRTGEKVFLECVQDMDHENMFWYRQDPGLGLRLIYFSYDVKMKEKGDIPEGYSVSREKKERFSLILESASTNQTSMYLCASSLRAGELFFGEGSRLTVL.

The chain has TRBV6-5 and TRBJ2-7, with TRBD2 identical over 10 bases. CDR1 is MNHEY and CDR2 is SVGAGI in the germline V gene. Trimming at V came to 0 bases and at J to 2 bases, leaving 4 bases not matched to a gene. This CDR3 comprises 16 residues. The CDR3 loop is CASSYSGLAETYEQYF. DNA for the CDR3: TGTGCCAGCAGTTACTCAGGACTAGCGGAGACCTACGAGCAGTACTTC.

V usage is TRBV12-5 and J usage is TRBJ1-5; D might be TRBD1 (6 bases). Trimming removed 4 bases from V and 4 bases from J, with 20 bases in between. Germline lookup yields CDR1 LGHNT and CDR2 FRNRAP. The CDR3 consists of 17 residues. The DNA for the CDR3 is TGTGCTAGTGGTTCTGTAAAAGGGGGACGGAGTAATCAGCCCCAGCATTTT. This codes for CASGSVKGGRSNQPQHF. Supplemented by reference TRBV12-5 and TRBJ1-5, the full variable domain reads DARVTQTPRHKVTEMGQEVTMRCQPILGHNTVFWYRQTMMQGLELLAYFRNRAPLDDSGMPKDRFSAEMPDATLATLKIQPSEPRDSAVYFCASGSVKGGRSNQPQHFGDGTRLSIL.

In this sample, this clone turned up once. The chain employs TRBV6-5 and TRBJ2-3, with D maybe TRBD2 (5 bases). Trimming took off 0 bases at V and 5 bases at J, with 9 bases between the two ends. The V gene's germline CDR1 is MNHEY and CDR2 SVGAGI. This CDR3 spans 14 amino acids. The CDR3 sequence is CASSYSRGRDTQYF. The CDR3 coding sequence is TGTGCCAGCAGTTACTCCCGGGGTAGAGATACGCAGTATTTT.

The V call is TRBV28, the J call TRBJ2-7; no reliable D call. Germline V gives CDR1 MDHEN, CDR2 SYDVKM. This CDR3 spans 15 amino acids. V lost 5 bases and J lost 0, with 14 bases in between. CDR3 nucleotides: TGTGCCAGCAGTACCCAATCCTTGAGCTCCTACGAGCAGTACTTC. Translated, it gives CASSTQSLSSYEQYF.

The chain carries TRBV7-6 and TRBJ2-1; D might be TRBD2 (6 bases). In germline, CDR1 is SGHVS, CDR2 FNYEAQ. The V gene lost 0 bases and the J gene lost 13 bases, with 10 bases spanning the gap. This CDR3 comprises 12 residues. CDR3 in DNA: TGTGCCAGCAGCTTAGCGGTGGGGGGTCAGTTCTTC. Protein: CASSLAVGGQFF.

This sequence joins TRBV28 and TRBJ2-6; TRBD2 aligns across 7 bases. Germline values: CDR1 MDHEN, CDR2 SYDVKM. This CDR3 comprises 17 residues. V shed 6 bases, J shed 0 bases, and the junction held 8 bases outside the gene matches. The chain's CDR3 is CASSRPGGGSGANVLTF. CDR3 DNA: TGTGCCAGCAGCCGCCCGGGGGGAGGCTCTGGGGCCAACGTCCTGACTTTC. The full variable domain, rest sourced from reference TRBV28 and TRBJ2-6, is DVKVTQSSRYLVKRTGEKVFLECVQDMDHENMFWYRQDPGLGLRLIYFSYDVKMKEKGDIPEGYSVSREKKERFSLILESASTNQTSMYLCASSRPGGGSGANVLTFGAGSRLTVL.

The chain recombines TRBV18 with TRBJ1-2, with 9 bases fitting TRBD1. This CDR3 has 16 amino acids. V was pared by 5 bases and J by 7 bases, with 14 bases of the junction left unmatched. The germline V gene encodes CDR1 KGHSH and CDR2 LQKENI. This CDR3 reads CASSSSGRGTGFGYTF. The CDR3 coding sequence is TGTGCCAGCTCATCATCCGGACGTGGGACAGGGTTTGGCTACACCTTC. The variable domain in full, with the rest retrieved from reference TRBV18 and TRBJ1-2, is NAGVMQNPRHLVRRRGQEARLRCSPMKGHSHVYWYRQLPEEGLKFMVYLQKENIIDESGMPKERFSAEFPKEGPSILRIQQVVRGDSAAYFCASSSSGRGTGFGYTFGSGTRLTVV.

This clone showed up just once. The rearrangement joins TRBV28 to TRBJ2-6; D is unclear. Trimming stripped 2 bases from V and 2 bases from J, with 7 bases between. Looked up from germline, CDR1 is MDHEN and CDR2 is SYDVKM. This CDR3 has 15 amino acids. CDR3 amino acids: CASSLTYPGANVLTF. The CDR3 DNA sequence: TGTGCCAGCAGTTTAACATATCCTGGGGCCAACGTCCTGACTTTC. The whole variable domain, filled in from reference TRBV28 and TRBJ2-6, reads DVKVTQSSRYLVKRTGEKVFLECVQDMDHENMFWYRQDPGLGLRLIYFSYDVKMKEKGDIPEGYSVSREKKERFSLILESASTNQTSMYLCASSLTYPGANVLTFGAGSRLTVL.

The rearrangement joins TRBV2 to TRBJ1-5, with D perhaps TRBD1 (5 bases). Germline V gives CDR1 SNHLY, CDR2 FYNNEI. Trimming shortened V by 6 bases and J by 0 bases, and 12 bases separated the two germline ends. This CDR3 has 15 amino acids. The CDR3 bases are TGTGCCAGCAGCGCCCAGGGATATAGCAATCAGCCCCAGCATTTT. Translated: CASSAQGYSNQPQHF.

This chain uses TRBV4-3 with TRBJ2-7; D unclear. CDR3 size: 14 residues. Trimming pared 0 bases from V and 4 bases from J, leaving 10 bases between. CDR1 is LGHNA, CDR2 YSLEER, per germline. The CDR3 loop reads CASSQDTGGYEQYF. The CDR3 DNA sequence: TGCGCCAGCAGCCAAGATACCGGCGGATACGAGCAGTACTTC.

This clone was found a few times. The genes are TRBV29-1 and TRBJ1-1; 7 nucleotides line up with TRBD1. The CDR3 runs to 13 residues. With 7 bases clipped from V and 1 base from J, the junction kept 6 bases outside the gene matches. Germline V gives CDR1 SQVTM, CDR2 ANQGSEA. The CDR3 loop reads CSGQGQSNTEAFF. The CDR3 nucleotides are TGCAGCGGGCAGGGACAGTCGAACACTGAAGCTTTCTTT.

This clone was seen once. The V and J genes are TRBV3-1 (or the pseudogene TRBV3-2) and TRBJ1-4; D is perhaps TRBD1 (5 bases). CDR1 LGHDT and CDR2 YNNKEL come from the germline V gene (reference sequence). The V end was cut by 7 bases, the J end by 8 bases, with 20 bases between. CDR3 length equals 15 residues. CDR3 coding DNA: TGTGCCAGCACCCTGACACGGGGGTATGGAGAAAAACTGTTTTTT. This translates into CASTLTRGYGEKLFF.

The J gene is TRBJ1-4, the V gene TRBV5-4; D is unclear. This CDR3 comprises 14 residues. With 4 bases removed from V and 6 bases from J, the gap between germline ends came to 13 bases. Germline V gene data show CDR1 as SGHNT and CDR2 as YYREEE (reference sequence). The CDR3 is CASSRESLDEKLFF. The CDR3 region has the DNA TGTGCCAGCAGCAGGGAATCCCTAGATGAAAAACTGTTTTTT.